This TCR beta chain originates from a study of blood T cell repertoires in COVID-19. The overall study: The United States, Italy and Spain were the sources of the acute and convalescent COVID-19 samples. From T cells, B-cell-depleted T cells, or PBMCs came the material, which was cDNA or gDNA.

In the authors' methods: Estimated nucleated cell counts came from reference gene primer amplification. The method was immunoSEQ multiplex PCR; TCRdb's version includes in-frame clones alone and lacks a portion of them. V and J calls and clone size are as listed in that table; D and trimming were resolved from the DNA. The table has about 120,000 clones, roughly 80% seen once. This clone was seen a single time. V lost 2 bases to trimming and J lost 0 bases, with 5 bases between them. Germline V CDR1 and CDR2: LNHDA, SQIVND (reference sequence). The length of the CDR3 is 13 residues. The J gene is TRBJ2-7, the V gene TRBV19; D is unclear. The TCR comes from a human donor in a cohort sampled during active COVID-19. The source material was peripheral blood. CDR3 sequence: CASSILVSYEQYF. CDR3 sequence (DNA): TGTGCCAGTAGTATACTAGTCTCCTACGAGCAGTACTTC.